The 32 T cell receptor beta chains in this list originate from one sample, sequenced in a study of siplizumab effects on memory and regulatory T cells. TCRdb keeps only in-frame clones here, not all; method: immunoSEQ multiplex PCR. This sample has 62,000 or so clones; less than 90% occur once, and the top ten carry 3.5% to 4.5%. Sequences were obtained from memory CD4+ T cells sorted from blood. The source is a human donor in good health.

The gene calls are TRBV5-1 and TRBJ2-4; D not certain. This CDR3 is built from 17 residues. CDR1 and CDR2 (germline): SGHRS, YFSETQ. Trimming cost V 1 base and J 0 bases, with 14 bases left between them. The CDR3 sequence is CASSLMGRLVAKNIQYF. The CDR3 region has the DNA TGCGCCAGCAGCTTGATGGGCAGACTGGTAGCCAAAAACATTCAGTACTTC.

The CDR3 DNA reads as TGTGCCAGTATGGACCCGCGGGACATTCAGTACTTC. Protein: CASMDPRDIQYF. V and J are TRBV19 and TRBJ2-4; maybe TRBD2 (5 bases). V lost 7 bases and J lost 8, with 12 bases in between. The CDR3 runs to 12 residues. Germline loops: CDR1 LNHDA, CDR2 SQIVND (reference sequence).

The chain combines TRBV5-1 with TRBJ2-1, with a possible D match to TRBD1 (7 bases). The CDR3 is 18 residues long. V was clipped by 7 bases and J by 0 bases, with 23 bases between them. Germline values: CDR1 SGHRS, CDR2 YFSETQ. As DNA, the CDR3 is TGCGCCAGCGTGCGGGACAGCCGGGGCCCCAGCTCCTACAATGAGCAGTTCTTC. Translating gives CASVRDSRGPSSYNEQFF.

The V gene is TRBV7-6, the J gene TRBJ2-1; D remains ambiguous. The germline CDR1 and CDR2 sequences are SGHVS and FNYEAQ. The CDR3 covers 14 residues. Trimming stripped 5 bases from V and 0 bases from J, with 8 bases between. The CDR3, as DNA: TGTGCCAGCAGCGCCAAAAGCTCCTACAATGAGCAGTTCTTC. Translated, it gives CASSAKSSYNEQFF.

The chain recombines TRBV6-5 with TRBJ1-1; 9 nucleotides align to TRBD1. CDR1 MNHEY and CDR2 SVGAGI come from the germline V gene. The V and J ends lost 5 bases and 5 bases, in that order; junction bases with no gene match: 9. CDR3 length: 15 amino acids. The CDR3 nucleotides are TGTGCCAGCAGTCGAACCGGGACAGGGAGGACTGAAGCTTTCTTT. Encoded protein: CASSRTGTGRTEAFF.

The gene calls are TRBV11-2 and TRBJ1-2; 7 bases are a match to TRBD1. Looked up from germline, CDR1 is SGHAT and CDR2 is FQNNGV. The CDR3 extends over 14 amino acids. V dropped 0 bases and J dropped 8; count of bases not matched to a gene: 6. The CDR3, as DNA: TGTGCCAGCAGCTTAGACACTTGGACAGGAGGCTACACCTTC. It specifies CASSLDTWTGGYTF. The variable domain in full, completed from reference TRBV11-2 and TRBJ1-2, reads EAGVAQSPRYKIIEKRQSVAFWCNPISGHATLYWYQQILGQGPKLLIQFQNNGVVDDSQLPKDRFSAERLKGVDSTLKIQPAKLEDSAVYLCASSLDTWTGGYTFGSGTRLTVV.

As regards this clone: The identical CDR3 is also encoded by other nucleotide sequences in the sample. The DNA of the CDR3 is TGTGCCAGCTCACCGGGACAGGGGAATCAGCCCCAGCATTTT. As protein: CASSPGQGNQPQHF. This chain connects TRBV18 to TRBJ1-5; TRBD1 matches 10 bases. CDR1 and CDR2 (germline): KGHSH, LQKENI. With V trimmed by 3 bases and J by 4 bases, 0 bases remained unmatched. The CDR3 is made up of 14 amino acids.

The V gene is TRBV9, the J gene TRBJ2-2; no reliable D call. Germline CDR1 reads SGDLS; CDR2 reads YYNGEE. V was clipped by 4 bases and J by 6 bases, with 13 bases between them. CDR3 length equals 14 residues. The CDR3: CASSTTLAPGELFF. For the CDR3, the DNA is TGTGCCAGCAGCACCACTTTAGCTCCCGGGGAGCTGTTTTTT.

The chain links TRBV5-5 to TRBJ2-1; tentative D call: TRBD2 (6 bases). V lost 2 bases and J lost 8, with 17 bases in between. CDR3 length: 15 residues. Per the germline V gene, CDR1 is SGHKS and CDR2 is YYEKEE (reference sequence). CDR3 DNA: TGTGCCAGCAGCTTAGAGGTAGCGGCCCGTCATGAGCAGTTCTTC. Amino acid sequence: CASSLEVAARHEQFF.

This clone was seen a few times. The junction departs from the called germline gene at one end, perhaps through a read error. The chain has TRBV7-7 and TRBJ2-1, with unresolved D. The CDR3 has 13 amino acids. The germline V gene has CDR1 SSHAT and CDR2 FNYEAQ (reference sequence). CDR3 nucleotides: TGTGCTAGCAGCCTAGGGAACTCCAATGAGCAGTTCTTC. Protein: CASSLGNSNEQFF.

This clone was observed a handful of times. The CDR3 spells CASSDGSGRYEQYF. In DNA, the CDR3 is TGTGCCAGCAGTGATGGTTCAGGGAGGTACGAGCAGTACTTC. The chain joins TRBV2 to TRBJ2-7; TRBD2 might be the D (6 bases). The CDR3 contains 14 residues. Trimming removed 3 bases at V and 4 bases at J, with 13 bases between. Germline lookup yields CDR1 SNHLY and CDR2 FYNNEI.

Concerning this clone: The junction differs from germline at one of its ends, possibly a read error. J is TRBJ2-7 and V is TRBV5-4; 9 bases are a match to TRBD2. The CDR3 loop spans 14 amino acids. Looked up from germline, CDR1 is SGHNT and CDR2 is YYREEE (reference sequence). CDR3 amino acids: CASSLEGAGGPTTF. In nucleotides, the CDR3 is TGTGCCAGCAGCTTGGAGGGAGCGGGAGGACCTACCACCTTC. The full variable domain, with the rest looked up from reference TRBV5-4 and TRBJ2-7, is ETGVTQSPTHLIKTRGQQVTLRCSSQSGHNTVSWYQQALGQGPQFIFQYYREEENGRGNFPPRFSGLQFPNYSSELNVNALELDDSALYLCASSLEGAGGPTTFGPGTRLTVT.

The rearrangement links TRBV2 to TRBJ2-3; D possibly matches TRBD1 or TRBD2 (5 bases each). Deletions cut 4 bases from V and 4 bases from J, with 12 bases between. Germline CDR1 reads SNHLY; CDR2 reads FYNNEI. This CDR3 contains 14 residues. CDR3 protein: CASSVGTASDTQYF. In DNA, the CDR3 is TGTGCCAGCAGTGTCGGGACCGCATCAGATACGCAGTATTTT.

CDR3 residues: CASSPSRGAPGITEAFF. The CDR3 DNA reads as TGTGCCAGCTCACCGAGTCGGGGGGCGCCCGGTATCACTGAAGCTTTCTTT. The rearrangement joins TRBV18 to TRBJ1-1, with D perhaps TRBD1 (6 bases). This CDR3 spans 17 amino acids. CDR1 is KGHSH, CDR2 LQKENI, per germline. Between the trimmed V and J ends, which lost 3 bases and 4 bases, there was a span of 21 bases.

The V gene is TRBV2, the J gene TRBJ2-2, with 8 bases lining up with TRBD1. V lost 6 bases to trimming and J lost 6 bases; unmatched junction nucleotides: 9. CDR1 is SNHLY, CDR2 FYNNEI, per germline. This CDR3 is built from 15 residues. The CDR3 spells CASSRDQTGAGELFF. For the CDR3, the DNA is TGTGCCAGCAGCCGCGATCAGACAGGGGCCGGGGAGCTGTTTTTT. The variable domain in full, completed from reference TRBV2 and TRBJ2-2, reads EPEVTQTPSHQVTQMGQEVILRCVPISNHLYFYWYRQILGQKVEFLVSFYNNEISEKSEIFDDQFSVERPDGSNFTLKIRSTKLEDSAMYFCASSRDQTGAGELFFGEGSRLTVL.

The V and J genes are TRBV7-2 and TRBJ1-5; 8 bases match TRBD1. Per the germline V gene, CDR1 is SGHTA and CDR2 is FQGNSA. The CDR3 loop spans 14 amino acids. Germline trimming cut 5 bases from V and 7 bases from J; bases unmatched to any gene: 7. The CDR3 nucleotides read TGTGCCAGCAGCCCCGGACAGGGAATCCAGCCCCAGCATTTT. Encoded protein: CASSPGQGIQPQHF.

J is TRBJ1-2 and V is TRBV5-4; 7 bases line up with TRBD1. Germline lookup yields CDR1 SGHNT and CDR2 YYREEE (reference sequence). After removal of 0 bases from V and 5 bases from J, the junction contained 7 bases not matched to a gene. The CDR3 is 15 residues long. This chain's CDR3 is CASSLALGQSYGYTF. The DNA of the CDR3 is TGTGCCAGCAGCTTGGCCCTGGGACAGAGTTATGGCTACACCTTC.

This clone occurred many times. The chain combines TRBV7-8 with TRBJ1-2; TRBD1 is a possible D gene (6 bases). Trimming left V 3 bases short and J 3 bases short, with 23 bases between. Germline V lookup: CDR1 SGHVS, CDR2 FQNEAQ. CDR3 length: 18 residues. The CDR3 nucleotides read TGTGCCAGCAGCTTCGGCAGGGAAGCGCAGGGGAAGGACTATGGCTACACCTTC. Residues: CASSFGREAQGKDYGYTF.

There are a few counts of this clone. The chain recombines TRBV6-5 with TRBJ1-2, with a tentative D call TRBD1 (5 bases). The germline V gene encodes CDR1 MNHEY and CDR2 SVGAGI. This CDR3 is 14 amino acids long. Trimming cost V 0 bases and J 5 bases, with 10 bases left between them. CDR3 sequence: CASSYSGDPYGYTF. As DNA, the CDR3 is TGTGCCAGCAGTTACTCAGGGGACCCATATGGCTACACCTTC.

A single count supports this clone. The chain employs TRBV6-1 and TRBJ1-1; D is unresolved. CDR1 is MNHNS and CDR2 is SASEGT in the germline V gene. There are 13 residues in the CDR3. Trimming took off 3 bases at V and 5 bases at J, with 10 bases between the two ends. The CDR3 region has the DNA TGTGCCAGCAGTGACAGTCTCAGGACTGAAGCTTTCTTT. Translation: CASSDSLRTEAFF.

This chain uses TRBV5-4 with TRBJ2-7; no clear D. Germline values: CDR1 SGHNT, CDR2 YYREEE (reference sequence). This CDR3 has 14 residues. Trimming took off 0 bases at V and 2 bases at J, with 9 bases between the two ends. CDR3 region: CASSLAQPPYEQYF. CDR3 coding DNA: TGTGCCAGCAGCTTGGCTCAGCCGCCCTACGAGCAGTACTTC.

The rearrangement joins TRBV15 to TRBJ1-6; TRBD1 matches at 11 bases. Germline CDR1 reads LNHNV; CDR2 reads YYDKDF (reference sequence). This CDR3 is built from 15 residues. With 5 bases clipped from V and 10 bases from J, the junction kept 7 bases outside the gene matches. CDR3 in DNA: TGTGCCACCAGCGGACAGGGGGCGTTCGGGTCACCCCTCCACTTT. Its translation: CATSGQGAFGSPLHF.

The CDR3 reads CASSETGLGAETQYF. The CDR3 DNA reads as TGTGCCAGCAGCGAAACGGGACTAGGGGCAGAGACCCAGTACTTC. The V and J genes are TRBV11-3 and TRBJ2-5, with 8 nucleotides matching TRBD2. V lost 5 bases and J lost 4; bases outside the gene matches: 9. Germline V lookup: CDR1 SGHNT, CDR2 YENEEA. This CDR3 comprises 15 residues.

Only a few counts were recorded for this clone. This sequence joins TRBV19 and TRBJ1-4; weak D call: TRBD1 (6 bases). Germline V gene lookup returns CDR1 LNHDA and CDR2 SQIVND (reference sequence). This CDR3 is 17 amino acids long. Trimming took 7 bases from V and 0 from J, leaving 18 bases between them. The CDR3 here is CASKNRGHGTTNEKLFF. Written as DNA, the CDR3 is TGTGCCAGTAAAAATCGGGGACACGGAACAACTAATGAAAAACTGTTTTTT.

This chain links TRBV5-1 with TRBJ1-1; D not resolved. Trimming removed 6 bases from V and 0 bases from J, with 21 bases in between. Germline V lookup: CDR1 SGHRS, CDR2 YFSETQ. This CDR3 region has 17 residues. CDR3 nucleotides: TGCGCCAGCACTTTGTTGGGAAACAACTTCATGAACACTGAAGCTTTCTTT. This codes for CASTLLGNNFMNTEAFF. The entire variable domain, with the rest obtained from reference TRBV5-1 and TRBJ1-1, is as follows: KAGVTQTPRYLIKTRGQQVTLSCSPISGHRSVSWYQQTPGQGLQFLFEYFSETQRNKGNFPGRFSGRQFSNSRSEMNVSTLELGDSALYLCASTLLGNNFMNTEAFFGQGTRLTVV.

The chain carries TRBV29-1 and TRBJ1-5; D is possibly TRBD1 (5 bases). Looked up from germline, CDR1 is SQVTM and CDR2 is ANQGSEA. This CDR3 is 13 amino acids long. The germline V and J ends were trimmed by 7 bases and 7 bases, with 17 bases remaining between them. CDR3 nucleotides: TGCAGCGAGTCAGGGTTCTCGCGCCAGCCCCAGCATTTT. Its translation is CSESGFSRQPQHF.

The chain carries TRBV19 and TRBJ2-7, with D possibly TRBD1 on 6 matching bases. The CDR3 loop spans 13 amino acids. Per germline, CDR1 LNHDA and CDR2 SQIVND (reference sequence). V lost 5 bases and J lost 6, with 14 bases in between. CDR3 loop: CASSLQGGGEQYF. CDR3 coding DNA: TGTGCCAGTAGTCTACAGGGTGGGGGCGAGCAGTACTTC. The complete variable domain, with remaining parts taken from reference TRBV19 and TRBJ2-7, reads DGGITQSPKYLFRKEGQNVTLSCEQNLNHDAMYWYRQDPGQGLRLIYYSQIVNDFQKGDIAEGYSVSREKKESFPLTVTSAQKNPTAFYLCASSLQGGGEQYFGPGTRLTVT.

The chain employs TRBV27 and TRBJ2-7; 9 nucleotides match TRBD2. The germline gives CDR1 MNHEY, CDR2 SMNVEV (reference sequence). Trimming took 5 bases from V and 1 from J; bases not matched to a gene: 18. The CDR3 consists of 19 residues. The CDR3 spells CASSIIAGVKGYSSYEQYF. The CDR3 DNA follows: TGTGCCAGCAGTATTATAGCGGGAGTAAAAGGGTATTCGTCCTACGAGCAGTACTTC.

This sequence joins TRBV7-8 and TRBJ2-2; TRBD2 aligns across 16 bases. Trimming cost V 6 bases and J 5 bases; bases outside gene matches: 6. The CDR3 runs to 17 residues. Germline CDR1 reads SGHVS; CDR2 reads FQNEAQ. CDR3 nucleotides: TGTGCCAGCAGAACGGGACTAGCGGGAGGGCATACCGGGGAGCTGTTTTTT. Its protein is CASRTGLAGGHTGELFF.

This clone showed up just a few times. V and J are TRBV7-9 and TRBJ1-5; TRBD1 might be the D (6 bases). Trimming left V 5 bases short and J 3 bases short, with 23 bases between. The CDR3 sequence is 18 residues long. Per the germline V gene, CDR1 is SEHNR and CDR2 is FQNEAQ (reference sequence). The CDR3 loop reads CASSRTGARGVSNQPQHF. The CDR3, as DNA: TGTGCCAGCAGCCGGACGGGGGCGCGGGGGGTTTCCAATCAGCCCCAGCATTTT.

The chain is built from TRBV27 and TRBJ2-7; D not resolved. The germline V and J ends were trimmed by 4 bases and 13 bases, with 20 bases remaining between them. CDR1 is MNHEY and CDR2 is SMNVEV in the germline V gene (reference sequence). The CDR3 sequence is 13 residues long. The CDR3 nucleotides are TGTGCCAGCAGTTCTATATCATCCTTACGGCCCTACTTC. Encoded protein: CASSSISSLRPYF.

The chain combines TRBV6-6 with TRBJ2-3; D is uncertain. Trimming removed 2 bases from V and 4 bases from J, with 7 bases in between. The CDR3 has 13 residues. Germline loops: CDR1 MNHNY, CDR2 SVGAGI (reference sequence). The chain's CDR3 is CASSYGVADTQYF. CDR3 coding DNA: TGTGCCAGCAGTTACGGGGTCGCAGATACGCAGTATTTT.